The clone carrying this T cell receptor beta chain was recorded many times. Antigen: not known. This sample was included in a study of T cells after yellow fever vaccination. On the study more broadly: SMART-Seq v4 Ultra Low Input prepared the low-cell-number fractions.

In making TCR cDNA, 5'RACE template switching added a universal primer site and UMIs to it. TCRdb recomputed calls from the 5' RACE reads with MiXCR, one row per CDR3 protein. The table records tens of thousands of distinct CDR3 sequences, about 7.7% of them present only once. General study points: Primary-vaccination clones mostly resurfaced post-booster (just under 98% CD4, just under 90% CD8).

This CDR3 spans 16 amino acids. J was trimmed by 5 bases and V by 0 bases; bases with no gene match: 4. In germline, CDR1 is MNHEY, CDR2 SVGAGI. This clonotype was sampled from a young man who received the YFV17D yellow fever vaccine. The V gene is TRBV6-5, the J gene TRBJ2-1, with TRBD2 matching over 10 bases. Sequencing used CD8+ T cells sorted from PBMCs, obtained more than 8 days after the first yellow fever vaccination. CDR3 amino acids: CASSYSSGGQHNEQFF. The CDR3 DNA sequence: TGTGCCAGCAGTTACTCTAGCGGGGGGCAACACAATGAGCAGTTCTTC.